The sequence of this T cell receptor beta chain was determined in a study of beta chain features in type 1 diabetes. About the research overall: Cell yields, gender and age were comparable in patients and healthy donors.

This CDR3 is built from 12 residues. The germline V gene encodes CDR1 SGHTA and CDR2 FQGNSA. With 1 base removed from V and 7 bases from J, the gap between germline ends came to 5 bases. Expressed TCRB transcripts were sequenced, since all the RNA that had been isolated was reverse transcribed. Using immunoSEQ multiplex PCR, the repertoire was profiled, and TCRdb retains in-frame clones only, with some absent. The data hold around 430,000 clones, with 30% observed a single time. The chain carries TRBV7-2 and TRBJ2-4; D might be TRBD1 or TRBD2, each matching 5 bases. The sequence was obtained from a man aged 18 to 29 in good health. The material sequenced was naive CD4+ T cells from blood. CDR3 residues: CASSLGGNIQYF. The CDR3 region has the DNA TGTGCCAGCAGCTTAGGGGGGAACATTCAGTACTTC.